Listed below are T cell receptor beta chains from one sample, sequenced in a study of T cells in narcolepsy. The method was immunoSEQ multiplex PCR; TCRdb's version includes in-frame clones alone and lacks a portion of them. Here the sample spans about 34,000 clones, roughly 78% being singletons. The sequenced material came from CD45RA- memory CD4+ T cells from PBMCs. These receptors were obtained from a human donor with narcolepsy. Each CDR3 is given with its conserved first and last residue. D genes are given only for firm matches. Where a row states a size, it is once, few, many or the class of an expanded clone; other rows omit it.

CDR3aa: CASTVLSPTSPLHF; CDR3nt: TGTGCCAGCACCGTGTTATCGCCTACTTCACCCCTCCACTTT; abundance: NA; d_gene: NA; v_gene: TRBV5-6; j_gene: TRBJ1-6
CDR3aa: CASSFADERNTIYF; CDR3nt: TGTGCCAGCAGCTTCGCCGACGAGAGGAACACCATATATTTT; abundance: few; d_gene: NA; v_gene: TRBV5-4; j_gene: TRBJ1-3
CDR3aa: CASSLNVGYGYTF; CDR3nt: TGCGCCAGCAGCTTGAATGTGGGGTATGGCTACACCTTC; abundance: NA; d_gene: NA; v_gene: TRBV5-1; j_gene: TRBJ1-2
CDR3aa: CASSLRPGSGANVLTF; CDR3nt: TGCGCCAGCAGCCTACGACCCGGCTCTGGGGCCAACGTCCTGACTTTC; abundance: once; d_gene: NA; v_gene: TRBV5-1; j_gene: TRBJ2-6
CDR3aa: CATRTGGASNYGYTF; CDR3nt: TGTGCCACCAGGACAGGGGGCGCAAGTAACTATGGCTACACCTTC; abundance: NA; d_gene: TRBD1; v_gene: TRBV5-4; j_gene: TRBJ1-2
CDR3aa: CARAEGVAGSREQYF; CDR3nt: TGTGCCAGGGCGGAAGGGGTAGCGGGATCTCGCGAGCAGTACTTC; abundance: NA; d_gene: TRBD2; v_gene: TRBV6-5; j_gene: TRBJ2-7
CDR3aa: CASSPGGGAYEQYF; CDR3nt: TGTGCCAGCTCACCAGGTGGGGGGGCCTACGAGCAGTACTTC; abundance: NA; d_gene: TRBD2; v_gene: TRBV18; j_gene: TRBJ2-7
CDR3aa: CSAHRQGRDYEQFF; CDR3nt: TGCAGCGCCCATAGACAGGGGAGGGACTATGAGCAGTTCTTC; abundance: NA; d_gene: NA; v_gene: TRBV29-1; j_gene: TRBJ2-1
CDR3aa: CASGKDRGAADTQYF; CDR3nt: TGTGCCAGCGGCAAGGACAGGGGGGCAGCAGATACGCAGTATTTT; abundance: NA; d_gene: TRBD1; v_gene: TRBV6-5; j_gene: TRBJ2-3
CDR3aa: CASNPGRTNTEAFF; CDR3nt: TGTGCCAGCAATCCTGGACGGACGAACACTGAAGCTTTCTTT; abundance: once; d_gene: NA; v_gene: TRBV6-1; j_gene: TRBJ1-1
CDR3aa: CASSLSGQAHTEAFF; CDR3nt: TGCGCCAGCAGCTTGTCTGGACAGGCCCACACTGAAGCTTTCTTT; abundance: once; d_gene: TRBD1; v_gene: TRBV5-1; j_gene: TRBJ1-1
CDR3aa: CASGEGGRLGGYTF; CDR3nt: TGTGCCAGCGGAGAAGGGGGCAGGTTAGGTGGCTACACCTTC; abundance: NA; d_gene: TRBD1; v_gene: TRBV6-6; j_gene: TRBJ1-2
CDR3aa: CASSLNRFNSPLHF; CDR3nt: TGTGCCAGCAGCTTAAACAGGTTTAATTCACCCCTCCACTTT; abundance: once; d_gene: NA; v_gene: TRBV7-3; j_gene: TRBJ1-6
CDR3aa: CASSDMDSKMSQYF; CDR3nt: TGTGCCAGCAGCGATATGGACAGTAAAATGTCCCAGTACTTC; abundance: NA; d_gene: NA; v_gene: TRBV27; j_gene: TRBJ2-5
CDR3aa: CASSPWDRNTEAFF; CDR3nt: TGTGCCAGCAGTCCCTGGGACAGGAACACTGAAGCTTTCTTT; abundance: NA; d_gene: TRBD1; v_gene: TRBV6-1; j_gene: TRBJ1-1
CDR3aa: CASSREVPHYEQYF; CDR3nt: TGTGCCAGCAGTAGGGAGGTACCACACTACGAGCAGTACTTC; abundance: NA; d_gene: NA; v_gene: TRBV2; j_gene: TRBJ2-7
CDR3aa: CASSKTSGTVSGELFF; CDR3nt: TGTGCCAGCTCGAAGACGTCCGGGACAGTGTCCGGGGAGCTGTTTTTT; abundance: NA; d_gene: TRBD1; v_gene: TRBV18; j_gene: TRBJ2-2
CDR3aa: CASSLGTSADTQYF; CDR3nt: TGTGCCAGCAGTCTAGGGACTAGCGCGGATACGCAGTATTTT; abundance: NA; d_gene: TRBD2; v_gene: TRBV6-5; j_gene: TRBJ2-3
CDR3aa: CASSPRRGVGGYTF; CDR3nt: TGTGCCAGCAGCCCTCGGAGGGGGGTAGGTGGCTACACCTTC; abundance: NA; d_gene: NA; v_gene: TRBV7-3; j_gene: TRBJ1-2
CDR3aa: CASRIRIYSNQPQHF; CDR3nt: TGTGCCAGCAGGATAAGGATTTATAGCAATCAGCCCCAGCATTTT; abundance: NA; d_gene: NA; v_gene: TRBV6-5; j_gene: TRBJ1-5
CDR3aa: CASSQDSPGLHLKNRDYEQYF; CDR3nt: TGCGCCAGCAGCCAAGACTCCCCGGGACTTCATCTGAAAAATCGCGATTACGAGCAGTACTTC; abundance: NA; d_gene: NA; v_gene: TRBV4-1; j_gene: TRBJ2-7
CDR3aa: CASSQNYEQYF; CDR3nt: TGCGCCAGCAGCCAGAACTACGAGCAGTACTTC; abundance: once; d_gene: NA; v_gene: TRBV5-1; j_gene: TRBJ2-7
CDR3aa: CASTTQGALIHGYTF; CDR3nt: TGTGCCAGCACCACCCAGGGGGCGCTAATCCATGGCTACACCTTC; abundance: NA; d_gene: TRBD1; v_gene: TRBV5-4; j_gene: TRBJ1-2
CDR3aa: CASGRGSSNQPQHF; CDR3nt: TGTGCCAGCGGCAGGGGGTCGAGCAATCAGCCCCAGCATTTT; abundance: NA; d_gene: TRBD1; v_gene: TRBV2; j_gene: TRBJ1-5
CDR3aa: CASSLAYF; CDR3nt: TGTGCCAGCAGCTTAGCTTACTTC; abundance: once; d_gene: NA; v_gene: TRBV7-3; j_gene: TRBJ2-5
CDR3aa: CASSFMGQHYGYTF; CDR3nt: TGTGCCAGCAGCTTCATGGGACAGCACTATGGCTACACCTTC; abundance: NA; d_gene: TRBD1; v_gene: TRBV5-4; j_gene: TRBJ1-2
CDR3aa: CASSLGNIQYF; CDR3nt: TGTGCCAGCAGCCTCGGAAACATTCAGTACTTC; abundance: NA; d_gene: NA; v_gene: TRBV6-5; j_gene: TRBJ2-4
CDR3aa: CASSLALSYEQYF; CDR3nt: TGTGCCAGCAGCTTAGCGCTTTCCTACGAGCAGTACTTC; abundance: NA; d_gene: NA; v_gene: TRBV7-6; j_gene: TRBJ2-7
CDR3aa: CASSSRRQEQFF; CDR3nt: TGTGCCAGCTCATCACGACGTCAGGAGCAGTTCTTC; abundance: few; d_gene: NA; v_gene: TRBV18; j_gene: TRBJ2-1
CDR3aa: CASSLNRAESGANVLTF; CDR3nt: TGTGCCAGCAGCTTAAATCGAGCGGAATCTGGGGCCAACGTCCTGACTTTC; abundance: NA; d_gene: NA; v_gene: TRBV7-3; j_gene: TRBJ2-6
CDR3aa: CASSELAGGKNEQFF; CDR3nt: TGTGCCAGCAGTGAACTAGCGGGGGGAAAAAATGAGCAGTTCTTC; abundance: once; d_gene: TRBD2; v_gene: TRBV2; j_gene: TRBJ2-1
CDR3aa: CASSSRPPGLVTDTQNF; CDR3nt: TGTGCCAGCAGCTCAAGACCTCCGGGACTAGTGACAGATACGCAGAATTTT; abundance: once; d_gene: TRBD2; v_gene: TRBV7-2; j_gene: TRBJ2-3
CDR3aa: CASRSANSGGYTF; CDR3nt: TGTGCCAGCAGGTCCGCCAACTCCGGTGGCTACACCTTC; abundance: NA; d_gene: NA; v_gene: TRBV7-8; j_gene: TRBJ1-2
CDR3aa: CASSQGATAGEKLFF; CDR3nt: TGCGCCAGCAGCCAAGGAGCGACAGCTGGTGAAAAACTGTTTTTT; abundance: NA; d_gene: NA; v_gene: TRBV4-1; j_gene: TRBJ1-4
CDR3aa: CASSLGTGGPSYEQYF; CDR3nt: TGTGCCAGCAGCTTGGGGACAGGGGGCCCCTCCTACGAGCAGTACTTC; abundance: few; d_gene: TRBD1; v_gene: TRBV7-6; j_gene: TRBJ2-7
CDR3aa: CASSLDQNYGYTF; CDR3nt: TGTGCCAGCTCACTAGACCAGAACTATGGCTACACCTTC; abundance: once; d_gene: NA; v_gene: TRBV18; j_gene: TRBJ1-2
CDR3aa: CASSLGRTNTEAFF; CDR3nt: TGTGCCAGTAGTCTGGGACGGACAAACACTGAAGCTTTCTTT; abundance: NA; d_gene: NA; v_gene: TRBV19; j_gene: TRBJ1-1
CDR3aa: CAWSDGEDTEAFF; CDR3nt: TGTGCCTGGAGTGACGGGGAGGACACTGAAGCTTTCTTT; abundance: NA; d_gene: NA; v_gene: TRBV30; j_gene: TRBJ1-1
CDR3aa: CAWSVEANYGYTF; CDR3nt: TGTGCCTGGAGTGTAGAAGCTAACTATGGCTACACCTTC; abundance: once; d_gene: NA; v_gene: TRBV30; j_gene: TRBJ1-2
CDR3aa: CASLDRGRNQPQHF; CDR3nt: TGTGCCAGTCTGGACAGAGGACGCAATCAGCCCCAGCATTTT; abundance: NA; d_gene: NA; v_gene: TRBV19; j_gene: TRBJ1-5
CDR3aa: CASGESSGNTIYF; CDR3nt: TGTGCCAGCGGCGAGTCTTCCGGAAACACCATATATTTT; abundance: few; d_gene: NA; v_gene: TRBV2; j_gene: TRBJ1-3
CDR3aa: CASSLGFGSGTEAFF; CDR3nt: TGTGCCAGCAGTCTGGGATTTGGATCGGGCACTGAAGCTTTCTTT; abundance: NA; d_gene: NA; v_gene: TRBV6-1; j_gene: TRBJ1-1
CDR3aa: CAISVTQSGGGYNEQFF; CDR3nt: TGTGCCATCAGTGTGACCCAGAGCGGGGGGGGTTACAATGAGCAGTTCTTC; abundance: NA; d_gene: TRBD2; v_gene: TRBV10-3; j_gene: TRBJ2-1
CDR3aa: CASSEYRGENSPLHF; CDR3nt: TGTGCCAGCAGTGAATACAGGGGCGAAAATTCACCCCTCCACTTT; abundance: once; d_gene: NA; v_gene: TRBV25-1; j_gene: TRBJ1-6
CDR3aa: CASSYSRLRSSPLHF; CDR3nt: TGTGCCAGCAGTTACTCGAGACTCCGATCCTCACCCCTCCACTTT; abundance: NA; d_gene: NA; v_gene: TRBV6-5; j_gene: TRBJ1-6
CDR3aa: CASSPGTVRLAHEQYF; CDR3nt: TGTGCCAGCTCACCAGGGACAGTGCGACTCGCCCACGAGCAGTACTTC; abundance: NA; d_gene: TRBD1; v_gene: TRBV18; j_gene: TRBJ2-7
CDR3aa: CASSAAISNQPQHF; CDR3nt: TGTGCCAGCAGTGCGGCAATTAGCAATCAGCCCCAGCATTTT; abundance: NA; d_gene: NA; v_gene: TRBV2; j_gene: TRBJ1-5
CDR3aa: CASKRGVSSYEQYF; CDR3nt: TGTGCCAGCAAGAGGGGTGTCAGCTCCTACGAGCAGTACTTC; abundance: few; d_gene: NA; v_gene: TRBV6-1; j_gene: TRBJ2-7
CDR3aa: CSATGGDGYTF; CDR3nt: TGCAGTGCTACAGGGGGGGATGGCTACACCTTC; abundance: NA; d_gene: TRBD1; v_gene: TRBV20-1; j_gene: TRBJ1-2
CDR3aa: CASSAPIQGSNGYTF; CDR3nt: TGTGCCAGCAGCGCCCCTATCCAGGGTTCTAATGGCTACACCTTC; abundance: NA; d_gene: NA; v_gene: TRBV5-6; j_gene: TRBJ1-2
CDR3aa: CASSPTPGLTSDEQFF; CDR3nt: TGTGCCAGCAGCCCAACACCGGGCCTCACGTCGGATGAGCAGTTCTTC; abundance: NA; d_gene: NA; v_gene: TRBV11-2; j_gene: TRBJ2-1
CDR3aa: CASSLAGTGGNTIYF; CDR3nt: TGCGCCAGCAGCTTGGCCGGGACAGGCGGAAACACCATATATTTT; abundance: NA; d_gene: TRBD1; v_gene: TRBV5-1; j_gene: TRBJ1-3
CDR3aa: CASTQSGGASPGANVLTF; CDR3nt: TGTGCCAGCACCCAAAGCGGGGGGGCCTCCCCTGGGGCCAACGTCCTGACTTTC; abundance: NA; d_gene: TRBD2; v_gene: TRBV5-4; j_gene: TRBJ2-6
CDR3aa: CASSQGAGQIYGYTF; CDR3nt: TGTGCCAGCAGCCAGGGTGCGGGACAGATTTATGGCTACACCTTC; abundance: NA; d_gene: TRBD1; v_gene: TRBV7-8; j_gene: TRBJ1-2
CDR3aa: CASLLNRGLNTEAFF; CDR3nt: TGTGCCAGCTTACTAAACAGGGGACTGAACACTGAAGCTTTCTTT; abundance: NA; d_gene: TRBD1; v_gene: TRBV18; j_gene: TRBJ1-1
CDR3aa: CASSLGGTSGTDTQYF; CDR3nt: TGTGCCAGCAGCTTAGGAGGGACTAGCGGCACAGATACGCAGTATTTT; abundance: NA; d_gene: TRBD2; v_gene: TRBV7-3; j_gene: TRBJ2-3